The 27 T cell receptor beta chains below come from one sample, sequenced in a study of cytomegalovirus exposure and HLA in healthy donors. The PCR was carried out with 60 Vbeta primers and 13 Jbeta primers. Measured with immunoSEQ multiplex PCR; TCRdb has only the in-frame clones, and not every one. The table has 120,000 or so clones, 77% seen once. Sequenced sample: PBMCs. These receptors were collected from a human donor in good health.

The chain carries TRBV9 and TRBJ1-1, with D hard to call. The CDR3 sequence is 13 residues long. Between the trimmed V and J ends, which lost 3 bases and 4 bases, there was a span of 10 bases. CDR1 and CDR2 (germline): SGDLS, YYNGEE. CDR3 residues: CASSGTRGTEAFF. The CDR3, as DNA: TGTGCCAGCAGCGGGACGCGGGGCACTGAAGCTTTCTTT.

The V and J genes are TRBV4-2 and TRBJ1-2; D may be TRBD1 (6 bases). The V end was cut by 3 bases, the J end by 6 bases, with 14 bases between. Germline CDR1 is LGHNA and CDR2 is YNFKEQ. This CDR3 comprises 14 residues. The CDR3 protein is CASSQQQGMDGYTF. CDR3 DNA sequence: TGTGCCAGCAGCCAGCAACAGGGAATGGATGGCTACACCTTC.

The CDR3 loop reads CASSIDGAAFSNQPQHF. CDR3 nucleotides: TGTGCCAGTAGTATAGATGGGGCGGCTTTTAGCAATCAGCCCCAGCATTTT. The chain employs TRBV19 and TRBJ1-5, with a possible D match to TRBD1 (5 bases). The CDR3 has 17 amino acids. The V end lost 0 bases, the J end lost 0 bases, and 12 bases lay between the germline ends. Germline V CDR1 and CDR2: LNHDA, SQIVND (reference sequence).

The chain is built from TRBV18 and TRBJ1-1, with D perhaps TRBD1 (6 bases). Trimming took 4 bases from V and 1 from J, leaving 10 bases between them. The CDR3 extends over 14 amino acids. Germline V lookup: CDR1 KGHSH, CDR2 LQKENI. The CDR3 spells CASSHTTGNTEAFF. The CDR3 DNA is TGTGCCAGCTCACACACGACAGGGAACACTGAAGCTTTCTTT.

Regarding this clone: The sample contains more than one DNA sequence encoding this CDR3. The rearrangement links TRBV5-1 to TRBJ1-2; D is possibly TRBD1 (6 bases). The CDR3 sequence is 15 residues long. The germline V and J ends were trimmed by 4 bases and 5 bases, with 18 bases remaining between them. The germline V gene has CDR1 SGHRS and CDR2 YFSETQ. This chain's CDR3 is CASSAEGGSGYGYTF. The CDR3 DNA is TGCGCCAGCAGCGCGGAGGGGGGGAGTGGTTATGGCTACACCTTC.

This clone has a handful of counts. The rearrangement joins TRBV18 to TRBJ2-7; no reliable D call. Germline CDR1 reads KGHSH; CDR2 reads LQKENI. Trimming cost V 6 bases and J 1 base, with 13 bases left between them. The CDR3 covers 14 residues. The CDR3 DNA is TGTGCCAGCTCCAGAGGAAGTGTTTCCTACGAGCAGTACTTC. Amino acids: CASSRGSVSYEQYF.

The chain has TRBV10-3 and TRBJ1-5; 9 bases are shared with TRBD1. The CDR3 has 18 residues. CDR1 ENHRY and CDR2 SYGVKD come from the germline V gene. V was clipped by 2 bases and J by 6 bases; unmatched bases: 14. The DNA of the CDR3 is TGTGCCATCAGTGAGGACAGAGGGGGGGGGACAGGGCTTCAGCCCCAGCATTTT. Its translation: CAISEDRGGGTGLQPQHF.

The chain couples TRBV7-9 to TRBJ2-3; 7 nucleotides align to TRBD1. Germline lookup yields CDR1 SEHNR and CDR2 FQNEAQ (reference sequence). V was clipped by 6 bases and J by 6 bases; unmatched bases: 3. The CDR3 runs to 12 residues. The CDR3 nucleotides are TGTGCCAGCAGTCGGGACAGTGATACGCAGTATTTT. This sequence encodes CASSRDSDTQYF.

The J gene is TRBJ2-7, the V gene TRBV11-2, with 9 nucleotides matching TRBD2. J gave up 5 bases and V 4 bases, and 9 bases lay outside the gene matches. This CDR3 is 15 amino acids long. CDR1 is SGHAT, CDR2 FQNNGV, per germline. This CDR3 is CASSSGSGRGNEQYF. Written as DNA, the CDR3 is TGTGCCAGCAGCTCGGGTAGCGGGAGAGGAAACGAGCAGTACTTC.

The chain has TRBV12-5 and TRBJ2-7; 7 nucleotides align to TRBD2. CDR1 is LGHNT and CDR2 is FRNRAP in the germline V gene. The CDR3 runs to 13 residues. V gave up 3 bases and J gave up 2 bases; unmatched junction bases: 1. In DNA, the CDR3 is TGTGCTAGTGGTTTCAGCGGGACCTACGAGCAGTACTTC. Residues: CASGFSGTYEQYF. The full variable domain, rest sourced from reference TRBV12-5 and TRBJ2-7, is DARVTQTPRHKVTEMGQEVTMRCQPILGHNTVFWYRQTMMQGLELLAYFRNRAPLDDSGMPKDRFSAEMPDATLATLKIQPSEPRDSAVYFCASGFSGTYEQYFGPGTRLTVT.

J is TRBJ1-2 and V is TRBV19; TRBD1 agrees at 9 bases. This CDR3 contains 16 residues. The V gene end was trimmed by 1 base and the J gene end by 4 bases; junction bases not matched to a gene: 7. Germline V gene data show CDR1 as LNHDA and CDR2 as SQIVND (reference sequence). CDR3 in DNA: TGTGCCAGTAGTATAGTAGTTGGGACAGGGTTCTATGGCTACACCTTC. It encodes CASSIVVGTGFYGYTF.

The chain is built from TRBV5-1 and TRBJ2-5, with D maybe TRBD2 (5 bases). The CDR3 sequence is 12 residues long. The germline V gene encodes CDR1 SGHRS and CDR2 YFSETQ. V lost 2 bases and J lost 4, with 6 bases in between. CDR3 sequence (DNA): TGCGCCAGCAGCTTCAGCGGAGAGACCCAGTACTTC. It yields the protein CASSFSGETQYF.

The chain has TRBV2 and TRBJ1-5, with 9 bases aligning to TRBD1. The CDR3 length is 15 residues. The V gene's germline CDR1 is SNHLY and CDR2 FYNNEI. J lost 4 bases, V lost 4 bases, and 5 bases had no gene match. The CDR3 DNA is TGTGCCAGCAGTGGGGGACAGGGAATTAATCAGCCCCAGCATTTT. Translating gives CASSGGQGINQPQHF.

CDR3 sequence reads: CASSYRTGDVSEQYF. The CDR3 DNA reads TGTGCCAGCAGTTACCGGACAGGGGACGTCTCCGAGCAGTACTTC. V gene TRBV6-6 combines with J gene TRBJ2-7, with 9 positions matching TRBD1. The CDR3 spans 15 residues. V lost 2 bases to trimming and J lost 6 bases; unmatched junction nucleotides: 8. Germline V gene lookup returns CDR1 MNHNY and CDR2 SVGAGI (reference sequence).

V and J are TRBV18 and TRBJ1-5; 7 nucleotides line up with TRBD1. Germline V CDR1 and CDR2: KGHSH, LQKENI. After removal of 3 bases from V and 4 bases from J, the junction contained 3 bases not matched to a gene. CDR3 length equals 14 residues. The CDR3 coding sequence is TGTGCCAGCTCACCCGGGACAGATAATCAGCCCCAGCATTTT. Amino acid sequence: CASSPGTDNQPQHF.

This chain uses TRBV6-1 with TRBJ2-3, with 8 bases matching TRBD1. V gave up 10 bases and J gave up 4 bases; unmatched junction bases: 10. Germline loops: CDR1 MNHNS, CDR2 SASEGT. The CDR3 is made up of 14 amino acids. CDR3 in amino acids: CATDGQGFADTQYF. As DNA, the CDR3 is TGTGCCACCGATGGACAGGGTTTTGCAGATACGCAGTATTTT.

The CDR3 sequence: CASSLGTGWGRVNTEAFF. The CDR3 nucleotides are TGTGCCAGCAGCCTGGGGACAGGGTGGGGTCGGGTGAACACTGAAGCTTTCTTT. V usage is TRBV7-8 and J usage is TRBJ1-1; 9 positions match TRBD1. The J segment lost 0 bases and the V segment lost 5 bases, leaving 13 bases of the junction unmatched. The germline CDR1 and CDR2 sequences are SGHVS and FQNEAQ. This CDR3 spans 18 amino acids.

This clone was recorded once. The chain couples TRBV2 to TRBJ1-1, with TRBD1 as a possible D gene (6 bases). Germline CDR1 SNHLY, CDR2 FYNNEI. The CDR3 runs to 13 residues. V dropped 11 bases and J dropped 0 bases, with 13 bases sitting between them. This chain's CDR3 is CAGYREMNTEAFF. The CDR3 nucleotides are TGTGCCGGATACAGGGAAATGAACACTGAAGCTTTCTTT.

J is TRBJ2-7 and V is TRBV6-5; D not resolved. This CDR3 is 11 amino acids long. Per the germline V gene, CDR1 is MNHEY and CDR2 is SVGAGI. Trimming removed 2 bases at V and 6 bases at J, with 5 bases between. The CDR3: CASSYGPEQYF. CDR3 in DNA: TGTGCCAGCAGTTACGGGCCCGAGCAGTACTTC.

V is TRBV6-5 and J is TRBJ2-1; the match to TRBD2 covers 7 bases. The V segment lost 4 bases and the J segment 0 bases; nucleotides outside the gene matches: 6. The CDR3 runs to 16 residues. Germline V gives CDR1 MNHEY, CDR2 SVGAGI. This CDR3 is CASSSSRGSSYNEQFF. Here the CDR3 DNA reads TGTGCCAGCAGTTCCTCGCGGGGGAGCTCCTACAATGAGCAGTTCTTC.

V usage is TRBV2 and J usage is TRBJ2-7; 13 nucleotides match TRBD2. With V trimmed by 1 base and J by 4 bases, 4 bases remained unmatched. The CDR3 extends over 16 amino acids. CDR1 and CDR2 from the germline V gene are SNHLY and FYNNEI. The chain's CDR3 is CASSEELAGGRYEQYF. As DNA, the CDR3 is TGTGCCAGCAGTGAAGAACTAGCGGGAGGGCGGTACGAGCAGTACTTC.

This clone has a handful of counts. This chain joins TRBV5-6 and TRBJ1-4, with TRBD1 identical over 9 bases. Looked up from germline, CDR1 is SGHDT and CDR2 is YYEEEE. J gave up 1 base and V 4 bases, and 5 bases lay outside the gene matches. The CDR3 spans 16 residues. CDR3 in DNA: TGTGCCAGCAGCCCCCGACAGGGGGTAACTAATGAAAAACTGTTTTTT. Protein sequence: CASSPRQGVTNEKLFF.

The V and J genes are TRBV5-6 and TRBJ1-1; D might be TRBD1 (5 bases). Looked up from germline, CDR1 is SGHDT and CDR2 is YYEEEE. Trimming removed 2 bases from V and 1 base from J, with 9 bases in between. The CDR3 length is 14 residues. This chain's CDR3 is CASSFGGENTEAFF. Written as DNA, the CDR3 is TGTGCCAGCAGCTTCGGAGGGGAGAACACTGAAGCTTTCTTT.

This chain links TRBV2 with TRBJ2-2, with TRBD1 identical over 11 bases. Per germline, CDR1 SNHLY and CDR2 FYNNEI. J gave up 8 bases and V 5 bases, and 10 bases lay outside the gene matches. This CDR3 contains 16 residues. The CDR3 loop reads CASSSGQGAWMGELFF. The CDR3 DNA sequence: TGTGCCAGCAGTTCCGGACAGGGGGCTTGGATGGGGGAGCTGTTTTTT.

The DNA of the CDR3 is TGTGCCAGCAGCCAAGACCCCCGATGGGGGGTCATCTCTGGAAACACCATATATTTT. It translates to CASSQDPRWGVISGNTIYF. This rearrangement joins TRBV14 to TRBJ1-3; tentative D call: TRBD1 (5 bases). CDR3 length: 19 residues. Trimming removed 0 bases at V and 0 bases at J, with 18 bases between. Germline assignment: CDR1 SGHDN and CDR2 FVKESK.

The chain recombines TRBV5-1 with TRBJ2-2; D unclear. CDR1 and CDR2 from the germline V gene are SGHRS and YFSETQ. The CDR3 is 15 amino acids. V was cut by 2 bases and J by 1 base, with 9 bases left in between. The CDR3 spells CASSLVPGNTGELFF. The CDR3 nucleotides read TGCGCCAGCAGCTTAGTTCCAGGGAACACCGGGGAGCTGTTTTTT.

This chain connects TRBV11-1 to TRBJ2-7; D is undetermined. The CDR3 runs to 16 residues. Germline V lookup: CDR1 SGHAT, CDR2 FQDESV (reference sequence). V was pared by 1 base and J by 1 base, with 14 bases between. As DNA, the CDR3 is TGTGCCAGCAGCTTAGGTTACAACCGCCTGTCCTACGAGCAGTACTTC. This encodes CASSLGYNRLSYEQYF.